This T cell receptor beta chain emerged from a study of shared clonotypes between healthy human individuals. Study information: There were three CD4 naive, three CD4 memory, two CD8 naive and one CD8 memory plates per donor.

Positively selected for CCR7, the CD45RO-negative cells used as naive CD8 cells excluded terminally differentiated effector memory CD45RA+ cells. Looked up from germline, CDR1 is SGHDT and CDR2 is YYEEEE. Trimming shortened V by 2 bases and J by 1 base, and 7 bases separated the two germline ends. The CDR3 is 13 residues long. Repertoires were generated with immunoSEQ multiplex PCR, while TCRdb's copy carries only in-frame clones and drops some. The profile shows over 2 million clones, 85% to 95% of them singletons. In the case of this clone: What it binds is not known. The same CDR3 is also encoded by other DNA sequences in this sample.

General study points: Between a few donors, naive CD4 clonotypes were shared at a level of approximately 5%. Rarefaction gave evidence that sorted-subset sequencing remained incomplete despite large depth.

V is TRBV5-6 and J is TRBJ2-7, with D possibly matching TRBD2 (5 bases). Sequenced material: naive CD8+ T cells sorted from blood. This clonotype originated in a young man in good health. In DNA, the CDR3 is TGTGCCAGCAGCTTTCGGGAATCCTACGAGCAGTACTTC. Translation: CASSFRESYEQYF.